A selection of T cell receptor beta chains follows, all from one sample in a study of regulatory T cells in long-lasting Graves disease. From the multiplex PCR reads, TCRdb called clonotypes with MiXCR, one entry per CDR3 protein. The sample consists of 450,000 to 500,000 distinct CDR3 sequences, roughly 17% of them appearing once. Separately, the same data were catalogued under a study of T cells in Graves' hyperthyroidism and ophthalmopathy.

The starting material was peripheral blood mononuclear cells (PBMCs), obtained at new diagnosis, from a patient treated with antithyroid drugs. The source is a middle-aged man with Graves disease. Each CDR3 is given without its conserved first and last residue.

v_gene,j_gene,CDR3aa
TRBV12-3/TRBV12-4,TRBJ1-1,ASMGFNTEAF
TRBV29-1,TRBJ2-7,SVQGRAEPYEQY
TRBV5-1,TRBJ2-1,ASSLAAGGSLNNEQF
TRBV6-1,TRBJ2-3,ASSEFGRGSTDTQY
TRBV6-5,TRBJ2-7,ASSYSRGLAGTYEQY
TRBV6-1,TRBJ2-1,ASSSLAGGPTSYNEQF
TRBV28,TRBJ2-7,ASSLSGTGKNEQY
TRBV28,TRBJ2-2,ASRPGLAGAGELF
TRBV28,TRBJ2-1,ASSTTSLGGGHSYNEQF
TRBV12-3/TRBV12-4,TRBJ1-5,ASSLIRYQPQH
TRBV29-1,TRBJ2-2,SARQLSNTGELF
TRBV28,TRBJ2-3,ASSFGATDTQY
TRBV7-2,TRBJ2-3,TSSLRRTSGRTDTQY
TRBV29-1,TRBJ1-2,SVQTGDGYT
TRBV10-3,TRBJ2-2,ASSLKGGGELF
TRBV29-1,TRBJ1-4,SGGPGGGEKLF
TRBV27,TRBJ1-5,ASSLPRPHQPQH
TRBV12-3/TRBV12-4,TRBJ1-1,ASSLGQGARAF
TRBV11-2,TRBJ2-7,ASSSGSPAGEQY
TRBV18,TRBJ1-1,ASSVRDVNTEAF
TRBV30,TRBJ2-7,AWSPRLRLPYEQY
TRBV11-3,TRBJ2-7,ASSPDNFMSLLAGEYYEQY
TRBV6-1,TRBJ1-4,ASWRQAVNEKLF
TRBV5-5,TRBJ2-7,ASSLEQGRDEQY
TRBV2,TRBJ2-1,ASSYYPGDEQF
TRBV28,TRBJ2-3,ASSSRQGARDTQY
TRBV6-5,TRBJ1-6,ASSYPRGENFSPLH
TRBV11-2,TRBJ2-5,ASTAPGSGETQY
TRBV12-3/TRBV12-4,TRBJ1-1,ASSTQTRDRGNTEAF
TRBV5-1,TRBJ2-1,ASSLAGTSGLYNEQF
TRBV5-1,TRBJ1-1,ASRDIQNTEAF
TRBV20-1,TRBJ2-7,STNRGRYEQY
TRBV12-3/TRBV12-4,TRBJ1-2,ASSWAGWGGYT
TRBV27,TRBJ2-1,ASSFKLSGSQINEQF
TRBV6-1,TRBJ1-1,ASSDLTTEAF
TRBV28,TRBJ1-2,ATTEALDYGYT
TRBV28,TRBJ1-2,ASRPTGVNYGYT
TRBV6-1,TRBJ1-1,ASSRGVTEAF
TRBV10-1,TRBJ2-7,ASSETGQPPYEQY
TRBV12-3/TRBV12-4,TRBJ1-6,ASIERWGRGNSPLH
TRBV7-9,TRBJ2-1,ASSPSQTSGRNNEQF